These 6 T cell receptor beta chains were all obtained from the same sample, sequenced in a study of T cells in localized non-small cell lung cancer. Profiling relied on immunoSEQ multiplex PCR, and the TCRdb table lists in-frame clones only, not all of them. The table has 45,000 to 55,000 clones, approximately 75% seen once. This specimen was peripheral blood, taken before any cancer treatment. All receptors derive from a man between 35 and 75 years old with stage I squamous cell lung carcinoma.

The chain recombines TRBV5-1 with TRBJ2-1, with D uncertain. Trimming pared 0 bases from V and 8 bases from J, leaving 12 bases between. The CDR3 covers 14 residues. The germline gives CDR1 SGHRS, CDR2 YFSETQ. The CDR3 loop reads CASSLGEITDEQFF. CDR3 DNA: TGCGCCAGCAGCTTGGGGGAAATTACGGATGAGCAGTTCTTC. Drawing the rest from reference TRBV5-1 and TRBJ2-1, the complete variable domain is KAGVTQTPRYLIKTRGQQVTLSCSPISGHRSVSWYQQTPGQGLQFLFEYFSETQRNKGNFPGRFSGRQFSNSRSEMNVSTLELGDSALYLCASSLGEITDEQFFGPGTRLTVL.

This clone came up a few times. The chain links TRBV29-1 to TRBJ1-5; 9 nucleotides align to TRBD1. The CDR3 has 12 amino acids. Germline CDR1 is SQVTM and CDR2 is ANQGSEA. V trimming: 4 bases; J trimming: 5 bases; junction bases outside the gene matches: 0. The CDR3 DNA is TGCAGCGTTGGACAGGGGGATCAGCCCCAGCATTTT. Translating gives CSVGQGDQPQHF. Based on the CDR3 plus reference TRBV29-1 and TRBJ1-5, the full variable domain is SAVISQKPSRDICQRGTSLTIQCQVDSQVTMMFWYRQQPGQSLTLIATANQGSEATYESGFVIDKFPISRPNLTFSTLTVSNMSPEDSSIYLCSVGQGDQPQHFGDGTRLSIL.

The genes are TRBV29-1 and TRBJ1-1; D uncertain. The germline gives CDR1 SQVTM, CDR2 ANQGSEA. Trimming removed 5 bases from V and 1 base from J, with 14 bases in between. The CDR3 totals 14 residues. The CDR3 here is CSVLEFWENTEAFF. CDR3 DNA: TGCAGCGTTTTGGAGTTTTGGGAGAACACTGAAGCTTTCTTT.

This chain connects TRBV5-6 to TRBJ1-3; maybe TRBD1 (5 bases). Germline CDR1 reads SGHDT; CDR2 reads YYEEEE. The ends were cut back, 4 bases at V and 2 bases at J, with 10 bases in the middle. The CDR3 sequence is 14 residues long. The CDR3 here is CASSPRGAGNTIYF. The CDR3 DNA is TGTGCCAGCAGCCCCCGGGGGGCTGGAAACACCATATATTTT.

CDR3 in amino acids: CASSQVGGWGDTQYF. CDR3 DNA: TGTGCCAGCAGCCAAGTCGGGGGGTGGGGAGATACGCAGTATTTT. This chain uses TRBV11-2 with TRBJ2-3, with 7 bases identical to TRBD2. The germline CDR1 and CDR2 sequences are SGHAT and FQNNGV. The J segment lost 5 bases and the V segment lost 5 bases, leaving 10 bases of the junction unmatched. The CDR3 covers 15 residues.

This clone was found a few times. The V gene is TRBV9, the J gene TRBJ2-7; perhaps TRBD1 as D (6 bases). Trimming shortened V by 0 bases and J by 0 bases, and 13 bases separated the two germline ends. Per germline, CDR1 SGDLS and CDR2 YYNGEE. The CDR3 is made up of 16 amino acids. The CDR3 loop is CASSVGPQQGSYEQYF. CDR3 bases: TGTGCCAGCAGCGTAGGTCCCCAACAGGGCTCCTACGAGCAGTACTTC.